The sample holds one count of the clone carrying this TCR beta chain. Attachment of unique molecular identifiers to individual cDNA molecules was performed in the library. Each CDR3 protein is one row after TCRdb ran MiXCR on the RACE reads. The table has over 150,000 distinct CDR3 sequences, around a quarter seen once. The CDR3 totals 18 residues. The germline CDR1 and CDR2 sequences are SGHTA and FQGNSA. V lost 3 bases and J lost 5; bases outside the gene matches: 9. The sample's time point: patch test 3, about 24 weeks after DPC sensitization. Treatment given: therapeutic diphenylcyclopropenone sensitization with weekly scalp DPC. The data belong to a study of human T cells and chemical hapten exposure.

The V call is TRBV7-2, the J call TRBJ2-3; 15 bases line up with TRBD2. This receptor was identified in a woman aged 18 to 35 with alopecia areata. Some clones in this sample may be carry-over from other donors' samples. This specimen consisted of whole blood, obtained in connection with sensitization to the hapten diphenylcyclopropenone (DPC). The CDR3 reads CASSFRWTSGGVEDTQYF. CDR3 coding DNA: TGTGCCAGCAGCTTTCGGTGGACTAGCGGGGGGGTTGAAGATACGCAGTATTTT.